Listed below are T cell receptor beta chains from one sample, sequenced in a study of T cell repertoires in aging, cancer and after chemotherapy. One entry per CDR3 protein, called by TCRdb with MiXCR from the multiplex PCR reads. This repertoire shows 1,000 to 1,500 distinct CDR3 sequences, 25% to 30% found once; its top ten account for roughly 10%. The sample taken for sequencing was blood. These receptors originate from a human donor with a blood cancer. The CDR3 runs from the conserved cysteine through the conserved F or W. The D gene is left open where the match is weak. Rows give clone size only sometimes, using once, few, many, or a class for an expanded clone.

clone_size: medium-sized; d_call: TRBD2; j_call: TRBJ2-5; v_call: TRBV7-2; cdr3_nt: TGTGCCAGCAGCCGCGGGAGGTCCCAAGAGACCCAGTACTTC; cdr3_aa: CASSRGRSQETQYF
clone_size: NA; d_call: TRBD1; j_call: TRBJ2-5; v_call: TRBV19; cdr3_nt: TGTGCCAGTAGCCAGGACAGGGGGCAAGAGACCCAGTACTTC; cdr3_aa: CASSQDRGQETQYF
clone_size: NA; d_call: TRBD1; j_call: TRBJ2-1; v_call: TRBV25-1; cdr3_nt: TGTGCCAGCAGCCGGGACAGCTACAATGAGCAGTTCTTC; cdr3_aa: CASSRDSYNEQFF
clone_size: medium-sized; d_call: TRBD1; j_call: TRBJ2-3; v_call: TRBV5-1; cdr3_nt: TGCGCCAGCAGCTTGGTGCCTTCGACAGGGGGCGGCACAGATACGCAGTATTTT; cdr3_aa: CASSLVPSTGGGTDTQYF
clone_size: large; d_call: NA; j_call: TRBJ2-5; v_call: TRBV5-3; cdr3_nt: TGTGCCAGAAGCCGGACAGTCCGGTACTTC; cdr3_aa: CARSRTVRYF
clone_size: medium-sized; d_call: NA; j_call: TRBJ1-2; v_call: TRBV18; cdr3_nt: TGTGCCAGCTCACCGTCCGGGAACTATGGCTACACCTTC; cdr3_aa: CASSPSGNYGYTF
clone_size: large; d_call: TRBD1; j_call: TRBJ1-6; v_call: TRBV6-5; cdr3_nt: TGTGCCAGCAGTTACACTATAGGGACAGGGGGCTTTAATTCACCCCTCCACTTT; cdr3_aa: CASSYTIGTGGFNSPLHF
clone_size: large; d_call: NA; j_call: TRBJ2-5; v_call: TRBV19; cdr3_nt: TGTGCCAGTAGTATCGATCCGTACCACAGGGGGGGAGAGACCCAGTACTTC; cdr3_aa: CASSIDPYHRGGETQYF
clone_size: medium-sized; d_call: TRBD2; j_call: TRBJ2-7; v_call: TRBV20-1; cdr3_nt: TGCAGTGCTAGAGATGGGGGAGGGCCGGGGGAGCAGTACTTC; cdr3_aa: CSARDGGGPGEQYF
clone_size: medium-sized; d_call: NA; j_call: TRBJ2-4; v_call: TRBV6-2/TRBV6-3; cdr3_nt: TGTGCCAGCAGTTACCAGGGCGGAGCCAAAAACATTCAGTACTTC; cdr3_aa: CASSYQGGAKNIQYF
clone_size: large; d_call: TRBD2; j_call: TRBJ2-1; v_call: TRBV7-6; cdr3_nt: TGTGCCAGCAGCTTCAGACTAGCGGGACCTAATGAGCAGTTCTTC; cdr3_aa: CASSFRLAGPNEQFF
clone_size: few; d_call: TRBD1; j_call: TRBJ2-7; v_call: TRBV4-1; cdr3_nt: TGCGCCAGCAGCCACCCCCCGAGACAGGGCTCCTACGAGCAGTACTTC; cdr3_aa: CASSHPPRQGSYEQYF
clone_size: large; d_call: NA; j_call: TRBJ2-6; v_call: TRBV24-1; cdr3_nt: TGTGCCACCAGTGATCCCTCGACAGGTACCATCTCTGGGGCCAACGTCCTGACTTTC; cdr3_aa: CATSDPSTGTISGANVLTF
clone_size: NA; d_call: TRBD2; j_call: TRBJ2-3; v_call: TRBV4-2; cdr3_nt: TGTGCCAGCAGCCAAGAAACTAGCGGGGTCACAGATACGCAGTATTTT; cdr3_aa: CASSQETSGVTDTQYF
clone_size: medium-sized; d_call: TRBD2; j_call: TRBJ2-1; v_call: TRBV5-1; cdr3_nt: TGCGCCAGCAGCAAAGGACTAGCGGGAGGCTATGAGCAGTTCTTC; cdr3_aa: CASSKGLAGGYEQFF
clone_size: medium-sized; d_call: NA; j_call: TRBJ1-2; v_call: TRBV28; cdr3_nt: TGTGCCAGCAGCAGGGCCAGGTCCTATGGCTACACCTTC; cdr3_aa: CASSRARSYGYTF
clone_size: NA; d_call: NA; j_call: TRBJ1-3; v_call: TRBV30; cdr3_nt: TGTGCCTGGACCCCTGCACTCGACTCTGGAAACACCATATATTTT; cdr3_aa: CAWTPALDSGNTIYF
clone_size: NA; d_call: NA; j_call: TRBJ2-3; v_call: TRBV7-9; cdr3_nt: TGTGCCAGCAGCTTAGCGCCGGATACGCAGTATTTT; cdr3_aa: CASSLAPDTQYF
clone_size: NA; d_call: NA; j_call: TRBJ1-5; v_call: TRBV2; cdr3_nt: TGTGCCAGCAGTGCCGGGGCTAGGCAGCCCCAGCATTTT; cdr3_aa: CASSAGARQPQHF
clone_size: medium-sized; d_call: NA; j_call: TRBJ2-7; v_call: TRBV20-1; cdr3_nt: TGCAGTGCTAGAGATCCCCGGGTCCTTATGGGGTACGAGCAGTACTTC; cdr3_aa: CSARDPRVLMGYEQYF
clone_size: few; d_call: NA; j_call: TRBJ2-4; v_call: TRBV4-2; cdr3_nt: TGTGCCAGCAGCCAAGATTTCGGCGGGAAAAACATTCAGTACTTC; cdr3_aa: CASSQDFGGKNIQYF
clone_size: few; d_call: TRBD2; j_call: TRBJ2-1; v_call: TRBV6-2/TRBV6-3; cdr3_nt: TGTGCCAGCAGTTATGATAGCGGGGGGGAGCAGTTCTTC; cdr3_aa: CASSYDSGGEQFF
clone_size: NA; d_call: NA; j_call: TRBJ1-5; v_call: TRBV20-1; cdr3_nt: TGCAGTGCTAGGACAACAGGGAGGTCTAATCAGCCCCAGCATTTT; cdr3_aa: CSARTTGRSNQPQHF
clone_size: NA; d_call: TRBD1; j_call: TRBJ2-1; v_call: TRBV2; cdr3_nt: TGTGCCAGAAATCGACAGGGGTCCGTCTACCTCTACGATGAGCAGTTCTTC; cdr3_aa: CARNRQGSVYLYDEQFF
clone_size: medium-sized; d_call: TRBD1; j_call: TRBJ2-7; v_call: TRBV15; cdr3_nt: TGTGCCACCAGCATAGATTGGGGACAGGGCTACGAGCAGTACTTC; cdr3_aa: CATSIDWGQGYEQYF
clone_size: medium-sized; d_call: NA; j_call: TRBJ1-5; v_call: TRBV5-6; cdr3_nt: TGTGCCAGCAGCTTCCGGCAGCTCAATCAGCCCCAGCATTTT; cdr3_aa: CASSFRQLNQPQHF
clone_size: NA; d_call: TRBD2; j_call: TRBJ2-7; v_call: TRBV5-1; cdr3_nt: TGCGCCAGCAGCCCCGGACTAGCGGGGGGGCCGGGGGAGCAGTACTTC; cdr3_aa: CASSPGLAGGPGEQYF
clone_size: few; d_call: TRBD1; j_call: TRBJ1-3; v_call: TRBV4-1; cdr3_nt: TGCGCCAGCAGCCAAGAGGCGACAGGGAACGGTGGAAACACCATATATTTT; cdr3_aa: CASSQEATGNGGNTIYF
clone_size: NA; d_call: TRBD2; j_call: TRBJ2-4; v_call: TRBV19; cdr3_nt: TGTGCCAGTAGATGCGGGGGAGCCTATAACATTCAGTACTTC; cdr3_aa: CASRCGGAYNIQYF
clone_size: NA; d_call: TRBD2; j_call: TRBJ2-1; v_call: TRBV5-6; cdr3_nt: TGTGCCAGCACCGGAGCGGGACTAGCGGTTGGGAATGAGCAGTTCTTC; cdr3_aa: CASTGAGLAVGNEQFF
clone_size: medium-sized; d_call: NA; j_call: TRBJ2-7; v_call: TRBV7-2; cdr3_nt: TGTGCCAGCAGCTTATACCGGTCCGAGCAGTACTTC; cdr3_aa: CASSLYRSEQYF
clone_size: large; d_call: NA; j_call: TRBJ1-2; v_call: TRBV6-5; cdr3_nt: TGTGCCAGCAGTTACCGACCGTCCCGCTACTATGGCTACACCTTC; cdr3_aa: CASSYRPSRYYGYTF
clone_size: NA; d_call: TRBD2; j_call: TRBJ2-1; v_call: TRBV19; cdr3_nt: TGTGCCAGTAGTCACCCAGGACTAGCGGGAGGAGGAGAGCAGTTCTTC; cdr3_aa: CASSHPGLAGGGEQFF
clone_size: medium-sized; d_call: NA; j_call: TRBJ2-5; v_call: TRBV20-1; cdr3_nt: TGCAGTGCCGGTAGGCCGGCCGGGACAGAGACCCAGTACTTC; cdr3_aa: CSAGRPAGTETQYF
clone_size: NA; d_call: TRBD1; j_call: TRBJ2-1; v_call: TRBV18; cdr3_nt: TGTGCCAGCTCCGGGACAGGGTACTACAATGAGCAGTTCTTC; cdr3_aa: CASSGTGYYNEQFF
clone_size: medium-sized; d_call: NA; j_call: TRBJ2-5; v_call: TRBV7-2; cdr3_nt: TGTGCCAGCAGCCAATACCTTAAAGAGACCCAGTACTTC; cdr3_aa: CASSQYLKETQYF
clone_size: large; d_call: TRBD2; j_call: TRBJ2-5; v_call: TRBV5-5; cdr3_nt: TGTGCCAGCAGCTTGGAAACCGGGGGGGCGGGGGAGACCCAGTACTTC; cdr3_aa: CASSLETGGAGETQYF
clone_size: large; d_call: TRBD2; j_call: TRBJ2-5; v_call: TRBV5-6; cdr3_nt: TGTGCCAGCAGCGGTTTAGCGGGGGAGGGGGAGACCCAGTACTTC; cdr3_aa: CASSGLAGEGETQYF
clone_size: large; d_call: NA; j_call: TRBJ1-1; v_call: TRBV6-5; cdr3_nt: TGTGCCAGCAGTTCAACGGCGGGTAACACTGAAGCTTTCTTT; cdr3_aa: CASSSTAGNTEAFF
clone_size: NA; d_call: NA; j_call: TRBJ2-3; v_call: TRBV29-1; cdr3_nt: TGCATCCCGGAGGGACACCGCACAGATACGCAGTATTTT; cdr3_aa: CIPEGHRTDTQYF
clone_size: NA; d_call: TRBD1; j_call: TRBJ1-1; v_call: TRBV5-1; cdr3_nt: TGCGCCAGCAGCTTGGCAGGACAGGGGGCCCATAACACTGAAGCTTTCTTT; cdr3_aa: CASSLAGQGAHNTEAFF
clone_size: medium-sized; d_call: NA; j_call: TRBJ1-1; v_call: TRBV5-5; cdr3_nt: TGTGCCAGCAGCCATGCAGGGCTGTACACTGAAGCTTTCTTT; cdr3_aa: CASSHAGLYTEAFF
clone_size: large; d_call: NA; j_call: TRBJ1-5; v_call: TRBV6-5; cdr3_nt: TGTGCCAGCAGTCCCCTCAGTTCCCAGCCCCAGCATTTT; cdr3_aa: CASSPLSSQPQHF
clone_size: NA; d_call: TRBD2; j_call: TRBJ2-3; v_call: TRBV29-1; cdr3_nt: TGCAGCGTTGTGGGCGGGAGCACAGATAAGCAGTATTTT; cdr3_aa: CSVVGGSTDKQYF
clone_size: NA; d_call: NA; j_call: TRBJ2-1; v_call: TRBV30; cdr3_nt: TGTGCCTGGAGTGTAATCTTTAGACTCGTGGTCGATGAGCAGTTCTTC; cdr3_aa: CAWSVIFRLVVDEQFF